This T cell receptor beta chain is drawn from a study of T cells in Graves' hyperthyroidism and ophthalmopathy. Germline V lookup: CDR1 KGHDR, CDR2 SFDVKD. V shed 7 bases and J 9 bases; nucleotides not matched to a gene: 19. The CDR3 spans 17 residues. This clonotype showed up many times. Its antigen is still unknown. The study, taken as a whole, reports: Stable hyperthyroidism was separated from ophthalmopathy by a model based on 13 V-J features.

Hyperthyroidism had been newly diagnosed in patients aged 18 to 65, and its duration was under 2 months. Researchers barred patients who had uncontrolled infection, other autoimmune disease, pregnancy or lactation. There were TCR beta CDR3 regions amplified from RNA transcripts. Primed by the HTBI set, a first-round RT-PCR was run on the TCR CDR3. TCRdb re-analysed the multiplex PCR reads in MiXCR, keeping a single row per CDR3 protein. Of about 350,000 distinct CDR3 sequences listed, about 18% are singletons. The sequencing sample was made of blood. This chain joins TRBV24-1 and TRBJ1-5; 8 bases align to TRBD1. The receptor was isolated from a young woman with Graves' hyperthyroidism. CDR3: CATSPRGQGRSVPPQHF. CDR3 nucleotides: TGTGCCACCAGCCCTAGAGGACAGGGTAGGTCCGTTCCGCCCCAGCATTTT.